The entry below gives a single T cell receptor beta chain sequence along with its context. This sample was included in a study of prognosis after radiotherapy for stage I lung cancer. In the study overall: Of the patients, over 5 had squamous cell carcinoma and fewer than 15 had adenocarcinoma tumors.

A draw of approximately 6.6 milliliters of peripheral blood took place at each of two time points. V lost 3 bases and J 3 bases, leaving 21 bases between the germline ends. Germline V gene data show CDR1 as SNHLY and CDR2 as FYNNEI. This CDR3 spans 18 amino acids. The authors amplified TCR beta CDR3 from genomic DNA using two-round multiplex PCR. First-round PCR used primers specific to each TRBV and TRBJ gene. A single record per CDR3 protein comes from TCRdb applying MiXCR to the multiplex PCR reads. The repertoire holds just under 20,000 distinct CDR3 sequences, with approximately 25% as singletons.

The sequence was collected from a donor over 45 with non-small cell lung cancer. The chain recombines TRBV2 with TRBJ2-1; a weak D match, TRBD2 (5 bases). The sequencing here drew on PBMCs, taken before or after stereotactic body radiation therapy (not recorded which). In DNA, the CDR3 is TGTGCCAGCAGTGACCCCAGGCTAGAGGGAGAGCACTACAATGAGCAGTTCTTC. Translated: CASSDPRLEGEHYNEQFF.